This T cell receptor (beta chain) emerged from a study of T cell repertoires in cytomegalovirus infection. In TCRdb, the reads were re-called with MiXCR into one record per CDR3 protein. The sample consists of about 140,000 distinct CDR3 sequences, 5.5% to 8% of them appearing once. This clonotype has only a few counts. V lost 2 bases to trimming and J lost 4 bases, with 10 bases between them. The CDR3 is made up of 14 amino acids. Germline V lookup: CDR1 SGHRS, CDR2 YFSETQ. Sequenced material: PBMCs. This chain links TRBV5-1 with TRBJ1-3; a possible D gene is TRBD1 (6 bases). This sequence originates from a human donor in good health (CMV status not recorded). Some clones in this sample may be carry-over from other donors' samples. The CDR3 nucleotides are TGCGCCAGCAGCTTAAAACAGGGCGGAAACACCATATATTTT. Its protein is CASSLKQGGNTIYF.